This T cell receptor beta chain was sequenced during a study of blood T cell repertoires in COVID-19. Study-level information: The study drew acute and convalescent COVID-19 samples from the United States, Italy and Spain. Sources were T cells, B-cell-depleted T cells, or PBMCs; the material itself was cDNA or gDNA.

Enrolment of Seattle patients took place during active infection, and they were followed longitudinally. As regards this clone: An end of the junction does not agree with germline; a read error may underlie this.

Germline loops: CDR1 LNHDA, CDR2 SQIVND (reference sequence). CDR3 length equals 17 residues. Authors' analysis steps: Cell counts per sample came from amplifying reference gene primers. TCRdb's copy holds only in-frame clones and misses some; the assay was immunoSEQ multiplex PCR. V and J calls and clone size come straight from that table; D and trimming were deduced from the DNA. The sample has about 500,000 clones, roughly 89% seen once; the top ten hold roughly 8%. V gene TRBV19 combines with J gene TRBJ2-2, with D possibly being TRBD2 (6 bases). Sequencing was performed on peripheral blood. The clonotype was recovered from a woman between 45 and 65 years old with COVID-19, enrolled during active disease. In nucleotides, the CDR3 is TGTGCCAGTAGTCTAGAGGCGGGCGGGGTCGGAGGCGGGGAGCTGTTTTTT. This encodes CASSLEAGGVGGGELFF.